This is a list of T cell receptor beta chains from one sample in a study of PD-1 blockade in classical Hodgkin lymphoma. Profiled with immunoSEQ multiplex PCR; TCRdb holds only in-frame clones, not every one. The data hold roughly 100,000 clones, with about nine tenths observed a single time. The starting material was peripheral blood mononuclear cells (PBMCs), obtained before the fourth cycle of nivolumab. These receptors were taken from a human donor with classical Hodgkin lymphoma. Each CDR3 is given without its conserved first and last residue. A D gene is named only where the DNA matches it firmly.

>TRBJ2-1|TRBV4-1|-
ASSQDGGLARSYNEQF
>TRBJ2-3|TRBV29-1|-
SVGSGGTDTQY
>TRBJ2-1|TRBV5-4|TRBD2
ASSSSGEQF
>TRBJ2-6|TRBV4-1|-
ASSQDKGVSGANVLT
>TRBJ2-7|TRBV6-5|TRBD2
ASKEVREGLYEQY
>TRBJ2-1|TRBV27|-
ASSHLDWYNEQF
>TRBJ2-3|TRBV11-2|-
ASSLGRGRGDTQY
>TRBJ1-1|TRBV7-9|TRBD1
ASSPDRAYTEAF
>TRBJ2-5|TRBV5-4|-
ASSLSGAGETQY
>TRBJ1-5|TRBV2|TRBD1
ASSERTGVSNQPQH
>TRBJ2-3|TRBV9|-
ASSALTGPDTQY
>TRBJ1-1|TRBV20-1|-
SARVESGAF
>TRBJ2-7|TRBV7-2|-
ASSSRTGLGRNEQY
>TRBJ1-5|TRBV4-2|TRBD1
ASSQGNRGRFGNQPQH
>TRBJ2-2|TRBV19|TRBD2
ASSIGLAGFGGELF
>TRBJ2-1|TRBV14|TRBD2
ASSQVGGYHSYNEQF
>TRBJ1-4|TRBV5-1|-
ASSFPNLTAGVEKLF
>TRBJ1-1|TRBV7-2|-
ASSTKAVFFPNTEAF
>TRBJ2-3|TRBV10-1|-
ASSAPILGTDTQY
>TRBJ1-1|TRBV6-6|TRBD1
ASSYTEGANTEAF
>TRBJ2-1|TRBV5-1|-
ASSSSGGSPYNEQF
>TRBJ2-2|TRBV11-2|TRBD2
ASSLSRTSGRFDTGELF
>TRBJ2-2|TRBV6-5|TRBD1
ASRYRGTGELF
>TRBJ2-2|TRBV7-2|TRBD1
ASSLGDRGLRFTGELF
>TRBJ1-3|TRBV5-1|-
ASSLVTGNTIY
>TRBJ2-6|TRBV6-1|TRBD1
ATGDRPSGANVLT
>TRBJ1-2|TRBV6-5|-
ASRVAGRYGYT
>TRBJ2-1|TRBV30|TRBD2
AWGTSGRNSYNEQF
>TRBJ1-2|TRBV7-8|-
ASSSFREEHYGYT
>TRBJ2-1|TRBV2|-
ASIGASQYNEQF
>TRBJ2-7|TRBV7-9|-
ASSSFTSPDSFYEQY
>TRBJ1-2|TRBV19|-
ASQNRALLGYT
>TRBJ1-5|TRBV30|TRBD1
AWSVRGRGNQPQH
>TRBJ2-1|TRBV12-5|-
ASAYNEQF
>TRBJ2-7|TRBV19|TRBD2
ASSTSLGGAGPYEQY